These 21 T cell receptor beta chains were all obtained from the same sample, sequenced in a study of cytomegalovirus exposure and HLA in healthy donors. It was with 60 Vbeta and 13 Jbeta primers that the PCR ran. Measured with immunoSEQ multiplex PCR; TCRdb has only the in-frame clones, and not every one. This sample has over 85,000 clones, with roughly 84% found just once. The sample comprised PBMCs. The receptors derive from a man aged 30 to 39 in good health and CMV-seropositive.

This clone was observed a few times. CDR3 sequence (DNA): TGCGCCAGCAGCCCGGACGGGGGACAGTATAATGAAAAACTGTTTTTT. The encoded protein is CASSPDGGQYNEKLFF. This chain joins TRBV5-1 and TRBJ1-4; 7 nucleotides match TRBD1. V shed 4 bases, J shed 4 bases, and the junction held 10 bases outside the gene matches. CDR1 and CDR2 (germline): SGHRS, YFSETQ. The CDR3 runs 16 residues. Variable domain in full (rest from reference TRBV5-1 and TRBJ1-4): KAGVTQTPRYLIKTRGQQVTLSCSPISGHRSVSWYQQTPGQGLQFLFEYFSETQRNKGNFPGRFSGRQFSNSRSEMNVSTLELGDSALYLCASSPDGGQYNEKLFFGSGTQLSVL.

V usage is TRBV5-3 and J usage is TRBJ1-2; the D is unclear. TRBV5-3 carries the ORF label, with uncertain function. CDR3 size: 10 residues. Trimming left V 4 bases short and J 7 bases short, with 5 bases between. Written as DNA, the CDR3 is TGTGCCAGAAGCGAGCGTGGCTACACCTTC. Translating gives CARSERGYTF.

For the CDR3, the DNA is TGTGCCAGCAGTGTACGAGAGAACTATGGCTACACCTTC. This gives the protein CASSVRENYGYTF. The V and J genes are TRBV2 and TRBJ1-2, with unresolved D. This CDR3 spans 13 amino acids. The V gene lost 4 bases and the J gene lost 2 bases, with 8 bases spanning the gap. From germline, CDR1 is SNHLY and CDR2 FYNNEI. Variable domain in full (rest from reference TRBV2 and TRBJ1-2): EPEVTQTPSHQVTQMGQEVILRCVPISNHLYFYWYRQILGQKVEFLVSFYNNEISEKSEIFDDQFSVERPDGSNFTLKIRSTKLEDSAMYFCASSVRENYGYTFGSGTRLTVV.

The gene calls are TRBV11-2 and TRBJ2-2, with unresolved D. Germline V gene lookup returns CDR1 SGHAT and CDR2 FQNNGV. This CDR3 spans 12 amino acids. The V gene lost 2 bases and the J gene lost 5 bases, with 3 bases spanning the gap. In DNA form, the CDR3 reads TGTGCCAGCAGCTTACAGACCGGGGAGCTGTTTTTT. Residues: CASSLQTGELFF.

CDR3 DNA sequence: TGTGCCAGCAGCACGGGGGGCTCAGATGAGCAGTTCTTC. It encodes CASSTGGSDEQFF. The J gene is TRBJ2-1, the V gene TRBV11-2, with a tentative D call TRBD2 (7 bases). Germline CDR1 reads SGHAT; CDR2 reads FQNNGV. The ends were cut back, 5 bases at V and 8 bases at J, with 13 bases in the middle. This CDR3 comprises 13 residues. Looking up the rest from reference TRBV11-2 and TRBJ2-1 gives the full variable domain: EAGVAQSPRYKIIEKRQSVAFWCNPISGHATLYWYQQILGQGPKLLIQFQNNGVVDDSQLPKDRFSAERLKGVDSTLKIQPAKLEDSAVYLCASSTGGSDEQFFGPGTRLTVL.

J is TRBJ1-1 and V is TRBV5-1; possible D gene TRBD1, 6 bases. Germline values: CDR1 SGHRS, CDR2 YFSETQ. Trimming shortened V by 5 bases and J by 2 bases, and 16 bases separated the two germline ends. The CDR3 length is 15 residues. The CDR3, as DNA: TGCGCCAGCAGGGGCAGGGGAGCCATAAACACTGAAGCTTTCTTT. Residues: CASRGRGAINTEAFF.

The chain uses TRBV5-1 and TRBJ2-2, with a weak D call TRBD2 (5 bases). This CDR3 comprises 14 residues. Trimming removed 4 bases at V and 7 bases at J, with 14 bases between. The V gene's germline CDR1 is SGHRS and CDR2 YFSETQ. CDR3 nucleotides: TGCGCCAGCAGCGGACGAGGACTGGACGGGGAGCTGTTTTTT. This translates into CASSGRGLDGELFF.

The rearrangement joins TRBV5-1 to TRBJ1-2, with D unclear. CDR1 is SGHRS and CDR2 is YFSETQ in the germline V gene. V was shortened by 5 bases and J by 4 bases, with 12 bases between the two germline ends. The CDR3 loop spans 13 amino acids. CDR3 amino acids: CASRVAPSYGYTF. Here the CDR3 DNA reads TGCGCCAGCAGAGTCGCCCCGAGCTATGGCTACACCTTC.

This chain connects TRBV29-1 to TRBJ1-6, with 8 bases matching TRBD1. In germline, CDR1 is SQVTM, CDR2 ANQGSEA. The CDR3 length is 13 residues. Losses at the gene ends were 6 bases for V and 2 bases for J; bases not matched to a gene: 0. The CDR3 DNA reads as TGCAGCGTGGGACAGGCCTATAATTCACCCCTCCACTTT. This encodes CSVGQAYNSPLHF.

J is TRBJ1-3 and V is TRBV18; TRBD1 matches 7 bases. J was trimmed by 2 bases and V by 2 bases; bases with no gene match: 3. The CDR3 loop spans 15 amino acids. CDR1 and CDR2 (germline): KGHSH, LQKENI. CDR3 DNA: TGTGCCAGCTCACCAATCACAGGGGCTGGAAACACCATATATTTT. Translation: CASSPITGAGNTIYF.

This chain joins TRBV9 and TRBJ2-3; no clear D gene. Germline V gene sequence: CDR1 SGDLS, CDR2 YYNGEE. The length of the CDR3 is 14 residues. The V gene lost 1 base and the J gene lost 0 bases, with 6 bases spanning the gap. The CDR3 loop is CASSVTRSTDTQYF. In nucleotides, the CDR3 is TGTGCCAGCAGCGTAACGCGTAGCACAGATACGCAGTATTTT.

The genes are TRBV13 and TRBJ2-2; D possibly corresponds to TRBD2 (6 bases). Germline CDR1 PRHDT, CDR2 FYEKMQ (reference sequence). The ends were cut back, 1 base at V and 1 base at J, with 13 bases in the middle. The CDR3 sequence is 17 residues long. The CDR3 sequence: CASSLAAGPLNTGELFF. CDR3 sequence (DNA): TGTGCCAGCAGCTTAGCTGCGGGACCCCTGAACACCGGGGAGCTGTTTTTT.

The chain has TRBV27 and TRBJ1-6, with 8 bases lining up with TRBD1. The trim removed 4 bases at V and 10 bases at J, leaving 6 bases unmatched. Germline CDR1 MNHEY, CDR2 SMNVEV (reference sequence). This CDR3 is built from 14 residues. Here the CDR3 DNA reads TGTGCCAGCAGTTCGGGACAGGTAAAATCACCCCTCCACTTT. Its protein is CASSSGQVKSPLHF.

This chain joins TRBV6-1 and TRBJ1-2; 9 bases align to TRBD1. The V and J ends lost 6 bases and 2 bases, in that order; junction bases with no gene match: 4. CDR3 length: 14 amino acids. CDR1 and CDR2 from the germline V gene are MNHNS and SASEGT. The CDR3: CASRDRGENYGYTF. The CDR3 nucleotides read TGTGCCAGCAGGGACAGGGGTGAGAACTATGGCTACACCTTC.

This chain links TRBV2 with TRBJ1-2, with TRBD1 as a possible D gene (5 bases). This CDR3 contains 19 residues. The germline gives CDR1 SNHLY, CDR2 FYNNEI. The ends were cut back, 5 bases at V and 5 bases at J, with 30 bases in the middle. As DNA, the CDR3 is TGTGCCAGCAGTAACCCAAAGGGCCGGTCAGGGCAATCGAGATATGGCTACACCTTC. Amino acid sequence: CASSNPKGRSGQSRYGYTF.

This clone was seen only once. The V gene is TRBV7-2, the J gene TRBJ2-3, with TRBD2 matching over 12 bases. Germline CDR1 SGHTA, CDR2 FQGNSA. CDR3 length: 16 residues. The ends lost 0 bases at V and 8 bases at J; junction bases unmatched: 6. In nucleotides, the CDR3 is TGTGCCAGCAGCTTAGCGCTAGCGGGGGGGATGGCTACGCAGTATTTT. This gives the protein CASSLALAGGMATQYF.

The gene calls are TRBV11-3 and TRBJ1-1; no clear D. This CDR3 region has 15 residues. Germline V gene data show CDR1 as SGHNT and CDR2 as YENEEA. Trimming took off 0 bases at V and 4 bases at J, with 12 bases between the two ends. The CDR3 reads CASSLDSLVVTEAFF. DNA for the CDR3: TGTGCCAGCAGCTTAGATTCACTGGTTGTCACTGAAGCTTTCTTT.

The V and J genes are TRBV30 and TRBJ1-2, with D unclear. The CDR3 is 13 amino acids. V shed 0 bases and J shed 4 bases, with 9 bases lying between them. The germline gives CDR1 GTSNPN, CDR2 SVGIG (reference sequence). The CDR3 DNA sequence: TGTGCCTGGAGTGTATACGGCGGCTATGGCTACACCTTC. It codes for CAWSVYGGYGYTF.

The V call is TRBV6-5, the J call TRBJ1-2, with D maybe TRBD1 (6 bases). V was pared by 0 bases and J by 8 bases, with 19 bases between. The CDR3 runs to 16 residues. Per germline, CDR1 MNHEY and CDR2 SVGAGI. The CDR3 loop reads CASSYSEGGGTKGYTF. CDR3 nucleotides: TGTGCCAGCAGTTACTCTGAGGGGGGGGGAACTAAAGGCTACACCTTC.

The genes are TRBV18 and TRBJ1-2; 10 nucleotides line up with TRBD1. V trimming: 3 bases; J trimming: 8 bases; junction bases outside the gene matches: 15. This CDR3 comprises 17 residues. CDR1 is KGHSH and CDR2 is LQKENI in the germline V gene. CDR3 protein: CASSPSLTPGQGSGYTF. CDR3 coding DNA: TGTGCCAGCTCACCGTCATTAACCCCGGGACAGGGGAGCGGCTACACCTTC.

CDR3 sequence (DNA): TGTGCCATCAGCCTCGGGACAGGGGCGACTAGCTCTGGGGCCAACGTCCTGACTTTC. It yields the protein CAISLGTGATSSGANVLTF. This rearrangement joins TRBV10-3 to TRBJ2-6; TRBD1 agrees at 10 bases. This CDR3 comprises 19 residues. Germline V gene data show CDR1 as ENHRY and CDR2 as SYGVKD. J was trimmed by 0 bases and V by 6 bases; bases with no gene match: 11.